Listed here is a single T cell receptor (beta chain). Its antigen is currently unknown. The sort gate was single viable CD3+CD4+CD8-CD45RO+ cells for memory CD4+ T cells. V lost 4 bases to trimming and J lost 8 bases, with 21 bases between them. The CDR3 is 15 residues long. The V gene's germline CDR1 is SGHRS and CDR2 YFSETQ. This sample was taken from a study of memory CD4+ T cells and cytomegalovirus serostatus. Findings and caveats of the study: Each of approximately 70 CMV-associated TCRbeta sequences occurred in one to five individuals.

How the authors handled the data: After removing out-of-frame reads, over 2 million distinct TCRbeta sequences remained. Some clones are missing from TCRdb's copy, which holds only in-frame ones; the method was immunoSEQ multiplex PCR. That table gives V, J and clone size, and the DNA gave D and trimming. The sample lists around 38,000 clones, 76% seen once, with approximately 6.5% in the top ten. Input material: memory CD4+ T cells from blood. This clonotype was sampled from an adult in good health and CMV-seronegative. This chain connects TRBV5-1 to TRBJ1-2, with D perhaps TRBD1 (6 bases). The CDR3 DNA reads TGCGCCAGCAGCCCAGGTGGCCGGGGGACACGGGGCTACACCTTC. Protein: CASSPGGRGTRGYTF.